This T cell receptor beta chain appears in the sequencing data of a study of T cells in Graves' hyperthyroidism and ophthalmopathy. Pregnant or lactating patients were excluded, as were those with uncontrolled infection or other autoimmune disease. RNA transcripts were the template for amplifying TCR beta CDR3 regions. Primed by the HTBI set, a first-round RT-PCR was run on the TCR CDR3. A single record per CDR3 protein comes from TCRdb applying MiXCR to the multiplex PCR reads. The sample includes nearly 750,000 distinct CDR3 sequences, 35% of them seen just once. This clonotype occurred a few times. This sequence originates from a woman aged 40-49 years with Graves' hyperthyroidism. Material for sequencing was blood.

CDR3 coding DNA: TGTGCCAGTAGTATTCGGAGCAGGGGAGCAGATACGCAGTATTTT. This sequence encodes CASSIRSRGADTQYF. J is TRBJ2-3 and V is TRBV19; D might be TRBD1 (6 bases). The CDR3 covers 15 residues. The V gene's germline CDR1 is LNHDA and CDR2 SQIVND (reference sequence). The V end was cut by 3 bases, the J end by 4 bases, with 14 bases between.